This passage covers 13 T cell receptor beta chains from one sample sequenced in a study of spatial heterogeneity in lung cancer. From the 5' RACE reads, TCRdb called clonotypes with MiXCR, one entry per CDR3 protein. The table includes roughly 7,000 distinct CDR3 sequences, around 6.7% detected once. The time point denotes: sample taken at primary tumor resection. Source: PBMCs, taken at surgery. All receptors come from a male donor with early-stage non-small cell lung cancer.

Within the sample, this clonotype is medium-sized. This sequence joins TRBV29-1 and TRBJ1-2; 7 positions agree with TRBD1. J was trimmed by 3 bases and V by 3 bases; bases with no gene match: 4. The V gene's germline CDR1 is SQVTM and CDR2 ANQGSEA. The CDR3 sequence is 13 residues long. The CDR3, as DNA: TGCAGCGTTGAGGGACAGTCACACTATGGCTACACCTTC. It codes for CSVEGQSHYGYTF.

This clonotype was found many times. This chain links TRBV5-1 with TRBJ2-1; unclear D gene. V was shortened by 5 bases and J by 12 bases, with 15 bases between the two germline ends. From germline, CDR1 is SGHRS and CDR2 YFSETQ. The CDR3 length is 12 residues. CDR3 loop: CASSTPVDGQFF. The CDR3 nucleotides are TGCGCCAGCAGTACGCCGGTGGATGGGCAGTTCTTC.

The sample holds many counts of this clonotype. The rearrangement joins TRBV15 to TRBJ2-7; possibly TRBD2 for D (6 bases). Per the germline V gene, CDR1 is LNHNV and CDR2 is YYDKDF (reference sequence). This CDR3 contains 17 residues. V shed 3 bases and J shed 2 bases, with 20 bases lying between them. The CDR3 loop reads CATSSPRGRTSTYEQYF. The CDR3 region has the DNA TGTGCCACCAGCAGTCCCCGAGGGAGGACATCAACCTACGAGCAGTACTTC.

The table lists this clonotype with many counts. The gene calls are TRBV5-1 and TRBJ1-5; D is perhaps TRBD1 (6 bases). From germline, CDR1 is SGHRS and CDR2 YFSETQ. Between the trimmed V and J ends, which lost 2 bases and 5 bases, there was a span of 11 bases. This CDR3 has 14 residues. In DNA form, the CDR3 reads TGCGCCAGCAGCTTACAGGGTGAGGATCAGCCCCAGCATTTT. This gives the protein CASSLQGEDQPQHF.

There are many counts of this clonotype. The V call is TRBV5-1, the J call TRBJ1-3; D uncertain. CDR1 is SGHRS, CDR2 YFSETQ, per germline. This CDR3 has 16 residues. Trimming cost V 0 bases and J 1 base, with 11 bases left between them. This CDR3 reads CASSLVARSSGNTIYF. The CDR3 bases are TGCGCCAGCAGCTTGGTCGCCCGCTCTTCTGGAAACACCATATATTTT.

This clonotype was observed many times. This sequence joins TRBV21-1 and TRBJ2-3; the table's D gene call, TRBD1, was not cross checked with the DNA. TRBV21-1 is marked as a pseudogene. This CDR3 is 15 amino acids long. The CDR3 sequence is CASSNPGDSTDTQYF. The CDR3 region has the DNA TGTGCCAGCAGCAACCCAGGGGACTCCACAGATACGCAGTATTTT.

Comments on this clonotype: This could be a read error, since a much larger clone is one nucleotide away. The chain recombines TRBV6-4 with TRBJ2-1; D is unclear. Germline V gives CDR1 MRHNA, CDR2 SNTAGT. This CDR3 has 15 amino acids. V shed 6 bases and J shed 2 bases, with 14 bases lying between them. The chain's CDR3 is CASSPSWSPYNEQFF. CDR3 in DNA: TGTGCCAGCAGCCCCAGCTGGAGCCCCTACAATGAGCAGTTCTTC.

This clonotype was recorded at least ten times. V usage is TRBV15 and J usage is TRBJ1-3; D is ambiguous. Germline loops: CDR1 LNHNV, CDR2 YYDKDF (reference sequence). The CDR3 loop spans 17 amino acids. V dropped 3 bases and J dropped 2 bases, with 17 bases sitting between them. The CDR3 sequence: CATSRSGTTIPGNTIYF. The DNA of the CDR3 is TGTGCCACCAGCAGGTCGGGCACAACCATTCCTGGAAACACCATATATTTT. Combining the CDR3 with reference TRBV15 and TRBJ1-3 gives the whole variable domain DAMVIQNPRYQVTQFGKPVTLSCSQTLNHNVMYWYQQKSSQAPKLLFHYYDKDFNNEADTPDNFQSRRPNTSFCFLDIRSPGLGDTAMYLCATSRSGTTIPGNTIYFGEGSWLTVV.

The chain links TRBV5-1 to TRBJ1-1; TRBD1 is a possible D gene (5 bases). The CDR3 loop spans 15 amino acids. V shed 0 bases and J shed 2 bases, with 11 bases lying between them. Germline values: CDR1 SGHRS, CDR2 YFSETQ. The CDR3 sequence is CASSLVAGQNTEAFF. CDR3 nucleotide sequence: TGCGCCAGCAGCTTGGTGGCAGGACAAAACACTGAAGCTTTCTTT.

This clonotype appeared many times. The CDR3 loop is CASSAGISTDTQYF. The CDR3 DNA reads TGTGCCAGCAGTGCCGGAATTAGCACAGATACGCAGTATTTT. J is TRBJ2-3 and V is TRBV27; D is ambiguous. Per germline, CDR1 MNHEY and CDR2 SMNVEV (reference sequence). V lost 5 bases, J lost 0 bases, and 9 bases lay in between. The CDR3 is 14 amino acids.

This clonotype was counted ten times or more. The J gene is TRBJ2-2, the V gene TRBV7-6, with 7 positions matching TRBD1. V gave up 1 base and J gave up 5 bases; unmatched junction bases: 4. Germline V gene data show CDR1 as SGHVS and CDR2 as FNYEAQ. This CDR3 spans 15 amino acids. CDR3 sequence (DNA): TGTGCCAGCAGCTTAGGGACAGGTGCGACCGGGGAGCTGTTTTTT. Protein: CASSLGTGATGELFF. Full variable domain (outside the CDR3, taken from reference TRBV7-6 and TRBJ2-2): GAGVSQSPRYKVTKRGQDVALRCDPISGHVSLYWYRQALGQGPEFLTYFNYEAQQDKSGLPNDRFSAERPEGSISTLTIQRTEQRDSAMYRCASSLGTGATGELFFGEGSRLTVL.

This clonotype was seen at least ten times. The rearrangement joins TRBV3-1 to TRBJ2-2, with D maybe TRBD1 (6 bases). Trimming took off 1 base at V and 1 base at J, with 13 bases between the two ends. Germline V gene data show CDR1 as LGHDT and CDR2 as YNNKEL (reference sequence). The CDR3 loop spans 17 amino acids. CDR3 residues: CASSQVSGRGNTGELFF. In DNA form, the CDR3 reads TGTGCCAGCAGCCAAGTTTCCGGCAGGGGGAACACCGGGGAGCTGTTTTTT.

This clonotype has ten or more counts. The J gene is TRBJ1-2, the V gene TRBV27, with a tentative D call TRBD1 (6 bases). Germline V gene sequence: CDR1 MNHEY, CDR2 SMNVEV (reference sequence). V lost 5 bases to trimming and J lost 7 bases, with 17 bases between them. This CDR3 is built from 14 residues. The CDR3 nucleotides read TGTGCCAGCAGTCCCCAACAGGGCAGGGGTGGCTACACCTTC. As protein: CASSPQQGRGGYTF.